The T cell receptor (beta chain) described here comes from a study of cytomegalovirus exposure and HLA in healthy donors (dated by TCRdb to about 2017). At the level of the whole study: An earlier analysis of some 600 of the donors reported about 280 Gb of sequence data and 117 million unique TCR beta sequences obtained from about 179 million T cells. An early release covering about 600 HLA-typed donors comprised approximately 290 gigabases of sequencing data and 85 million or so unique TCR sequences. Of the 300 to 500 genotyped donors, 65% to 90% were placed in the genetic ancestry cluster associated with self-reported Caucasian donors. The aim of the study was to test whether cataloging public T cell receptors could identify signatures of past pathogen exposure. Using immunosequencing, the study profiled T cell repertoires from fewer than 850 subjects and related those repertoires to cytomegalovirus serostatus. Besides the first cohort of hundreds of subjects, a separate validation cohort made up of about 120 different subjects was used. To predict cytomegalovirus infection status, the study combined high-throughput TCR immunosequencing, statistical association of individual TCRs with disease status, and machine learning. To study patterns of TCR occurrence, a later analysis re-analyzed previously published TCR beta repertoires from 500 to 850 donors and added high-resolution HLA genotyping. Rather than using new phenotypic data, the later analysis identified candidate immune exposures from TCR beta sequences and from how often those sequences occurred across donors. In an earlier analysis of 587 of the donors, high-throughput TCR beta sequencing was used to judge whether each TCR beta V gene segment behaved as functional or pseudogenic. Donor age, sex, ethnicity and CMV serostatus were compiled alongside the repertoire data. A later genetic analysis took genome-wide SNP genotypes for about 65% of the roughly 670 donors and used that subset as a discovery cohort. Every discovery cohort repertoire had been produced on one sequencing platform. Both class I and class II loci were covered by HLA typing, at four-digit resolution. The number of typed donors differed by locus: about 620-630 for A, B, C, DRB1 and DQB1; approximately 520 for DQA1; approximately 600 for DPA1; and roughly 450 for DPB1. A few DR-DQ haplotypes were handled as single units for association and clustering because linkage in the cohort was strong. Among 300 to 500 genotyped donors of the cohort, an average of approximately 240,000 unique TCR beta nucleotide sequences was sequenced per donor, of which about 19% were non-productive. Results and caveats for the whole study, not just this receptor: In a later analysis, HLA-associated TCR beta chains were found to be more clonally expanded and to have lower generation probabilities than equally common non-associated chains. In vitro tests confirmed that a few of the cytomegalovirus-associated TCR beta chains recognize cytomegalovirus antigens. It was suggested by the authors that the approach could potentially be generalized to other disease states and immunological phenotypes. Because the 87-base-pair reads could not distinguish some IMGT-functional V segments, including TRBV6-2 and TRBV6-3, those segments were excluded. Specific HLA alleles were associated with around 18,000 TCR beta sequences at a false discovery rate of 0.05 in a later analysis. For the cohort, immune exposure information was limited to CMV serostatus. A further reported finding was that TCR beta sequences accurately predicted the HLA-A and HLA-B alleles for most subjects in the first cohort. Because some donors lacked HLA typing at each locus, the association tests relied only on the typed subset. A cluster of highly shared sequence variants was judged likely to be a technical artifact of the sequencing pipeline. The classifier was reported to diagnose cytomegalovirus status with high specificity and sensitivity in both the original cohort and the validation cohort. In an earlier analysis of about 600 of the donors, most TCR beta V segments appeared in productive rearrangements about 87% or about 30% of the time, broadly matching IMGT annotations. In this cohort, only TCR beta chains were sequenced, and detectable features were limited by the absence of alpha or paired-chain data. A later genetic analysis reported fewer N-insertions in productive TCRs among donors in an Asian-associated ancestry cluster than the roughly 700-donor mean. Across donors, most TCR sequences were observed very rarely, whereas some public TCRs were present in many individuals. Correlated functional status among segregating V segments might reflect linkage disequilibrium, but an unknown experimental factor could not be ruled out. A later analysis found that TCR association rates varied across HLA loci, with DRB1 alleles showing the most associated TCRs and HLA-C alleles the fewest. The presence/absence analyses assumed that sequencing depth was roughly uniform across donors, and that assumption may not be true. The study gave a list of some 150 TCR beta chains associated with cytomegalovirus. In a later analysis, several top co-occurrence clusters were reported to appear linked to parvovirus B19, influenza, CMV and Epstein-Barr virus. Seventeen rarely observed V segments, including chromosome 9 orphons, were excluded from the earlier analysis of some 590 of the donors because counts were too low. Strong co-occurrence of HLA alleles, especially DR and DQ, made assigning TCR associations to individual alleles difficult. In a later analysis, most CMV-associated TCR beta chains were found to appear HLA-restricted, with HLA associations seemingly driven largely by CMV exposure. In a later genetic analysis, a missense DCLRE1C variant was associated with V-gene and J-gene trimming of TCR beta chains, and the association was replicated in an independent cohort.

The cohort comprised fewer than 750 healthy bone marrow donors. All cohort members were sampled while nominally healthy, although unrecorded immune exposures were likely present. The donor tested CMV seropositive and was one of the 289 seropositive cohort members. A peripheral blood sample was collected from each donor, and TCR beta sequencing was performed on peripheral blood mononuclear cells. The Qiagen DNeasy Blood Extraction Kit was used to extract genomic DNA from the blood cell samples. This clone was seen only a few times. What this receptor recognizes is not known. Base qualities were left out, and no much larger clone turns up one base away. As encoded in the germline V gene, CDR1 is SNHLY while CDR2 is FYNNEI. Measured from the cysteine to the phenylalanine, the CDR3 is 16 residues long. Only the CDR3 region is kept as DNA, spanning 48 bases read in frame from base 1. The germline V end is reduced by 10 bases and the J end by 7 bases; junction bases left unmatched: 14.

The library was prepared using the immunoSEQ multiplex PCR assay. A mixture of 60 forward primers for TCR Vbeta segments and 13 reverse primers for TCR Jbeta segments was used in the multiplex PCR. A multiplex PCR assay on genomic DNA amplified the CDR3 region of rearranged TCR beta genes. The amplified TCR beta libraries were sequenced on the Illumina HiSeq System as 87-base-pair reads. Per the source publication's procedure: Across the 640 or so repertoires, a later analysis counted around 80 million unique TCR beta chains, roughly 11 million of which were shared by at least two donors. Raw reads were error-corrected and collapsed into unique sequences by a nearest-neighbor algorithm in which closely related sequences were merged to remove PCR and sequencing errors. Alignment of CDR3 sequences to IMGT reference sequences was used to assign V, D and J gene segments. Each retained sequence needed at least a six-nucleotide match to both a V gene segment and a J gene segment. A rearrangement counted as productive if the CDR3 had no stop codons and remained in frame with V and J, and every other rearrangement counted as non-productive. Following IMGT convention, CDR3 was defined as the stretch from the second conserved V-encoded cysteine up to the conserved J-encoded phenylalanine. The earlier analysis of 500 to 750 of the donors excluded any sequence lacking an unambiguous match to a single V gene segment. An earlier analysis of approximately 590 of the donors called V segments functional above 56.7% productive rearrangements and segregating when the between-donor standard deviation exceeded 5%. A statistical classification framework was developed to diagnose cytomegalovirus status using the catalog of TCR beta chain sequences. V and J gene assignment, in a later analysis, came from comparing TCR nucleotide sequences with IMGT/GENE-DB human TR gene sequences. A later analysis assigned CDR3 sequences and most-parsimonious VDJ recombination scenarios with the TCRdist pipeline. In a later analysis, every TCR beta chain was defined by the combination of its CDR3 amino acid sequence and its V-gene family, and reads without a unique V-gene family were dropped. A later analysis removed 550 to 650 highly shared, low-generation-probability nucleotide sequences to deal with suspected cross-contamination and a sequencing artifact. In a later analysis, a clonal expansion index for each public chain was calculated from normalized within-repertoire ranks of inferred template counts. A later analysis computed generation probabilities with a VDJ recombination model fitted to out-of-frame rearrangements, and checked the results against IGoR. A later analysis scored TCR-TCR, TCR-HLA and TCR-CMV co-occurrence with hypergeometric tests, applying a repertoire-size bias correction to TCR pairs. To estimate false discovery rates, a later analysis permuted the HLA or CMV assignments 20 times. In a later analysis, co-occurring TCRs were grouped using DBSCAN, and TCRdist sequence similarity was added for clustering within HLA-allele-positive subsets. Co-occurrence clustering excluded repertoires with fewer than 30,000 or more than 120,000 public chains, plus five with anomalous nucleotide sharing. TCRdb obtained this table from immuneACCESS and retained in-frame rearrangements with V and J assigned. These tables miss some clones; where compared with another copy, unresolved V genes account for less than half of the shortfall, and the remainder is unexplained. That table furnishes V, J and clone size, whereas the DNA furnished D and trimming. This sample comprises around 99,000 clones, roughly 80% of them detected only once. Roughly 7.3% of the sample comes from the top ten.

Recombination joined TRBV2 with TRBJ1-4; TRBD1 fits 11 bases in the junction. Source material: PBMCs. The TCR originated in a man in his forties or fifties in good health and CMV-seropositive. In nucleotides, the sequence is TGTGCCACCTCCTATGGAGGACAGGGGGCTAGTGAAAAACTGTTTTTT. Its protein product is CATSYGGQGASEKLFF. The full variable domain, completed from the reference TRBV2 and TRBJ1-4 proteins outside the CDR3, reads EPEVTQTPSHQVTQMGQEVILRCVPISNHLYFYWYRQILGQKVEFLVSFYNNEISEKSEIFDDQFSVERPDGSNFTLKIRSTKLEDSAMYFCATSYGGQGASEKLFFGSGTQLSVL.